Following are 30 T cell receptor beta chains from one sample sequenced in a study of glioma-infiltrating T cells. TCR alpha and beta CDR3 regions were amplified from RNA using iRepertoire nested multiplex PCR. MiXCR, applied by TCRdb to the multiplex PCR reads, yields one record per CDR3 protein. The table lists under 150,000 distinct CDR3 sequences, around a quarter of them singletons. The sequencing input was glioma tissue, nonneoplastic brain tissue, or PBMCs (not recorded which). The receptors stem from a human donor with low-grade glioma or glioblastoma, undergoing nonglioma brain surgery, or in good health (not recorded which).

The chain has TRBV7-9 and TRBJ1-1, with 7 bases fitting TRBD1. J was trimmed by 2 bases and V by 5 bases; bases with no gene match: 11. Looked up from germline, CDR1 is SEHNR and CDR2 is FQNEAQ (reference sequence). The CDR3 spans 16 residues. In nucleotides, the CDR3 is TGTGCCAGCAGCGACCCCCCCAGGGGGATTAACACTGAAGCTTTCTTT. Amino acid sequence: CASSDPPRGINTEAFF.

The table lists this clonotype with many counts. The chain's CDR3 is CASSEWAGLRTDTQYF. The CDR3 DNA reads as TGTGCCAGCAGCGAATGGGCAGGACTACGCACAGATACGCAGTATTTT. V gene TRBV7-2 combines with J gene TRBJ2-3; TRBD2 is a possible D gene (6 bases). CDR1 and CDR2 (germline): SGHTA, FQGNSA. This CDR3 spans 16 amino acids. The germline V and J ends were trimmed by 5 bases and 1 base, with 16 bases remaining between them. The full variable domain, in which reference TRBV7-2 and TRBJ2-3 provide the parts outside the CDR3, is GAGVSQSPSNKVTEKGKDVELRCDPISGHTALYWYRQSLGQGLEFLIYFQGNSAPDKSGLPSDRFSAERTGGSVSTLTIQRTQQEDSAVYLCASSEWAGLRTDTQYFGPGTRLTVL.

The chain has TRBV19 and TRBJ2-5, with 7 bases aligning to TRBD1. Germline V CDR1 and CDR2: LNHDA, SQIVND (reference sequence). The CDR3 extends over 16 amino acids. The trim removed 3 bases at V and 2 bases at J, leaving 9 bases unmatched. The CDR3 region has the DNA TGTGCCAGTAGTATGGACCCGACAGGGCGGCAAGAGACCCAGTACTTC. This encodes CASSMDPTGRQETQYF.

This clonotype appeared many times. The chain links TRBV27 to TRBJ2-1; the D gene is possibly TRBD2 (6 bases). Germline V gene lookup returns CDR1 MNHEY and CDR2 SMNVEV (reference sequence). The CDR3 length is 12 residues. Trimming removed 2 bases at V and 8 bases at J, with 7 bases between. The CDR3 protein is CASSLTGDEQFF. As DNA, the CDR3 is TGTGCCAGCAGTTTAACGGGGGATGAGCAGTTCTTC.

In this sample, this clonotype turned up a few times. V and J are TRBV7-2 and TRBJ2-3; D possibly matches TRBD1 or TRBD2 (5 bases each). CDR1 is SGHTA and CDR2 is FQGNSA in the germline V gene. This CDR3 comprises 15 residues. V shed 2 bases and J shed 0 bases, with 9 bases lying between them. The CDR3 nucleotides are TGTGCCAGCAGCTTACGGGACGCGAGCACAGATACGCAGTATTTT. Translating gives CASSLRDASTDTQYF.

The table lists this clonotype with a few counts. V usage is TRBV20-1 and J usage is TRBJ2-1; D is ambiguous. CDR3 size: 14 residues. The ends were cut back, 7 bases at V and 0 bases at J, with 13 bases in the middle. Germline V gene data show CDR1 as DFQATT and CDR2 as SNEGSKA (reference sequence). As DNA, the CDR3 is TGCAGTGTCCTCCTACGCAGCTCCTACAATGAGCAGTTCTTC. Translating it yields CSVLLRSSYNEQFF.

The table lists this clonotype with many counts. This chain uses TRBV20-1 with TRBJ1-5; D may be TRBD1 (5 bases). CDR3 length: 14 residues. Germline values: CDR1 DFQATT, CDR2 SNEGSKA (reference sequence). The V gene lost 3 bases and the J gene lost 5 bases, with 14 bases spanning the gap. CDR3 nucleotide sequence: TGCAGTGCTAGTTCCCAGGGATTGGATCAGCCCCAGCATTTT. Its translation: CSASSQGLDQPQHF.

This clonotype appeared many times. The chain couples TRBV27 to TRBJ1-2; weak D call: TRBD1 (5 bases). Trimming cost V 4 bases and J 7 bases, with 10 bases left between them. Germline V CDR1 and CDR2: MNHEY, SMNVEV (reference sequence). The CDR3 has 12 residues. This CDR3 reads CASSWRGVGYTF. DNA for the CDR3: TGTGCCAGCAGTTGGCGGGGGGTTGGCTACACCTTC.

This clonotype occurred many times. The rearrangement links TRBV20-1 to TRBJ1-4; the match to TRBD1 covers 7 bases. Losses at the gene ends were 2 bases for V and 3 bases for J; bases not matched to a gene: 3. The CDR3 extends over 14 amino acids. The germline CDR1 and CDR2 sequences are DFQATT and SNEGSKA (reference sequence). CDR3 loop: CSARRTGANEKLFF. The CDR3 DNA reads TGCAGTGCTAGACGGACAGGAGCTAATGAAAAACTGTTTTTT.

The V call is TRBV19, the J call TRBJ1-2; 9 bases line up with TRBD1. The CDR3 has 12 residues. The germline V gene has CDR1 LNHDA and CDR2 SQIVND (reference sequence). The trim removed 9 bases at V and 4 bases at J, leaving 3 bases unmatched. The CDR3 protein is CASRDRVYGYTF. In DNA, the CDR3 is TGTGCCAGCCGGGACAGGGTCTATGGCTACACCTTC. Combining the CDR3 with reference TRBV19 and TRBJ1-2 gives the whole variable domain DGGITQSPKYLFRKEGQNVTLSCEQNLNHDAMYWYRQDPGQGLRLIYYSQIVNDFQKGDIAEGYSVSREKKESFPLTVTSAQKNPTAFYLCASRDRVYGYTFGSGTRLTVV.

The CDR3 loop is CASSPTMNNEQFF. The CDR3 DNA is TGTGCCAGCAGCCCCACTATGAACAATGAGCAGTTCTTC. The V gene is TRBV11-2, the J gene TRBJ2-1; D gene uncertain. The germline gives CDR1 SGHAT, CDR2 FQNNGV. V was pared by 5 bases and J by 5 bases, with 10 bases between. The CDR3 has 13 residues.

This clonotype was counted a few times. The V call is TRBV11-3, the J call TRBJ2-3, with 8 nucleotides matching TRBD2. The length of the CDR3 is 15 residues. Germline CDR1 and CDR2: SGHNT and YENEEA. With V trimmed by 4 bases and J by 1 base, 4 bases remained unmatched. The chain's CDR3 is CASSSLGGGTDTQYF. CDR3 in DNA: TGTGCCAGCAGCTCCCTCGGGGGGGGCACAGATACGCAGTATTTT.

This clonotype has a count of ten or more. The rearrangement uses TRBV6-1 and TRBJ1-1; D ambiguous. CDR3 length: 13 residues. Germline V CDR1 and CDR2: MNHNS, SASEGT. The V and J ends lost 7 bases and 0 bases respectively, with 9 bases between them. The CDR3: CASTLRLNTEAFF. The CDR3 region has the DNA TGTGCCAGCACCCTACGGTTGAACACTGAAGCTTTCTTT.

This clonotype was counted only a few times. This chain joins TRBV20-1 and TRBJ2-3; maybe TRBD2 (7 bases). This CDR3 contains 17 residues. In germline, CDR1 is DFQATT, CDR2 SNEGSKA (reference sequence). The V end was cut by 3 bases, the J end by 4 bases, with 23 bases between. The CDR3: CSARGVGEGGPPDTQYF. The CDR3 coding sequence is TGCAGTGCTAGGGGGGTTGGTGAGGGGGGGCCCCCAGATACGCAGTATTTT.

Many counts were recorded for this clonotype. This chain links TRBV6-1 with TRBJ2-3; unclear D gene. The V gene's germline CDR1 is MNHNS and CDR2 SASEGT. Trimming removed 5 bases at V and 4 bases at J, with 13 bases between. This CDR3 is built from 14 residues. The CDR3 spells CASSPSGLSDTQYF. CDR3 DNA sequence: TGTGCCAGCAGTCCTTCGGGCCTATCAGATACGCAGTATTTT.

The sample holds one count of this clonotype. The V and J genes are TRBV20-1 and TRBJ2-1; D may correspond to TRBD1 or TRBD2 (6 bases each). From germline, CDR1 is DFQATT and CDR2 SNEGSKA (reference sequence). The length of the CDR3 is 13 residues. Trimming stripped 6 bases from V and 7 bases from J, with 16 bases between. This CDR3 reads CSAGGSPENEQFF. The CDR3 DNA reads TGCAGTGCAGGGGGGAGCCCGGAAAATGAGCAGTTCTTC.

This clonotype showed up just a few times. Written as DNA, the CDR3 is TGTGCCAGTAGTATAGTAGGGACAGGGAATGAGCAGTTCTTC. This translates into CASSIVGTGNEQFF. This chain joins TRBV19 and TRBJ2-1, with 9 bases fitting TRBD1. CDR1 and CDR2 (germline): LNHDA, SQIVND (reference sequence). V trimming: 1 base; J trimming: 7 bases; junction bases outside the gene matches: 2. The CDR3 consists of 14 residues.

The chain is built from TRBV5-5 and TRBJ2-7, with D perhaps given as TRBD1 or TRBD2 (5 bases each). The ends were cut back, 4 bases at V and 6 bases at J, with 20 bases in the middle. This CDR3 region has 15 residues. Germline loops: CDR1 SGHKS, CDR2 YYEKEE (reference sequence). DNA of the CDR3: TGTGCCAGCAGCACACTGGGGGACCACTCGGTCGAGCAGTACGTC. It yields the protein CASSTLGDHSVEQYV.

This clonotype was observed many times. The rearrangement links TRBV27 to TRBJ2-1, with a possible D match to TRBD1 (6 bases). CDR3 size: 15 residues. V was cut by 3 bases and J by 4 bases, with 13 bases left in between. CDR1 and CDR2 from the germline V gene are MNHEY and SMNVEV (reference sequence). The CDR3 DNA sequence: TGTGCCAGCAGTTTGGACAGCCGGGTTTACAATGAGCAGTTCTTC. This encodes CASSLDSRVYNEQFF.

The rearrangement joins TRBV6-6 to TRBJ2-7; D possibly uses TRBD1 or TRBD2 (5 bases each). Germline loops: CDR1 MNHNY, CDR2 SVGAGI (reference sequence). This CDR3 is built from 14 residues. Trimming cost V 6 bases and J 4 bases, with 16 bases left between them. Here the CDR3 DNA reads TGTGCCAGCAGCCTTCGGGGCGGTAGGTACGAGCAGTACGTC. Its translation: CASSLRGGRYEQYV.

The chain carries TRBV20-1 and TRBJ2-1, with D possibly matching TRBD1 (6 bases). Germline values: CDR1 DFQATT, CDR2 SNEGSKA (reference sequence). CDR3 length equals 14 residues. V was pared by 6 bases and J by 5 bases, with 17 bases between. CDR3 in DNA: TGCAGTGCCGGGACAAGTCGGTACAACAATGAGCAGTTCTTC. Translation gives CSAGTSRYNNEQFF.

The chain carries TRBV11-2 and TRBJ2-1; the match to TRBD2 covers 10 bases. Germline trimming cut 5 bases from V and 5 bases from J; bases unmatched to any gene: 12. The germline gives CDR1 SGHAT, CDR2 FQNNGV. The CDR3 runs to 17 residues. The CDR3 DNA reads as TGTGCCAGCAGCAAAAACCCCAGTCTAGCGGGGGACAATGAGCAGTTCTTC. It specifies CASSKNPSLAGDNEQFF.

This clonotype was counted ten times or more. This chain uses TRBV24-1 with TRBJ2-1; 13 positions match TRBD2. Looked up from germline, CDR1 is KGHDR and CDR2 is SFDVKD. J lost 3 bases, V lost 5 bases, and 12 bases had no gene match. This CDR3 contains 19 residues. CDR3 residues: CATSVATRTSGGNYNEQFF. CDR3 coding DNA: TGTGCCACCAGTGTCGCCACTCGGACTAGCGGGGGAAACTACAATGAGCAGTTCTTC.

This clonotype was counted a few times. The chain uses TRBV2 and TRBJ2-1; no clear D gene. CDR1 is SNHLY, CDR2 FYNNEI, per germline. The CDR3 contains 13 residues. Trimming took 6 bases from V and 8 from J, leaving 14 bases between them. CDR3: CASSPTRIDEQFF. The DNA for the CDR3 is TGTGCCAGCAGCCCGACTCGCATCGATGAGCAGTTCTTC.

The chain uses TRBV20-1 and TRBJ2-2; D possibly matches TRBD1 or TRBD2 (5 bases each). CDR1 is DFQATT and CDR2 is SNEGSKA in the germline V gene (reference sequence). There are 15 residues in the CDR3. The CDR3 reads CSVVPGALNTGELFF. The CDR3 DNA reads TGCAGCGTGGTCCCCGGGGCCTTAAACACCGGGGAGCTGTTTTTT.

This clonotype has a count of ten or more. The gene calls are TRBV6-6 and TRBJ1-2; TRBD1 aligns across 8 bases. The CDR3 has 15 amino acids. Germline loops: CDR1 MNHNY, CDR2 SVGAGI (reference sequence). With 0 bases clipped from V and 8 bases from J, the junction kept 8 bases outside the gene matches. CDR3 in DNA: TGTGCCAGCAGTTACTCGAAACAGGGGGACGCAGGCTACACCTTC. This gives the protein CASSYSKQGDAGYTF.

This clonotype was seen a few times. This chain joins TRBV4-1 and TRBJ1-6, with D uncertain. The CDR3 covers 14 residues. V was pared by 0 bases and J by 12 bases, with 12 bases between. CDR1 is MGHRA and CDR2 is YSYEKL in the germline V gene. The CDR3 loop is CASSQDLLGGPLHF. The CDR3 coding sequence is TGCGCCAGCAGCCAAGATTTATTGGGAGGACCCCTCCACTTT.

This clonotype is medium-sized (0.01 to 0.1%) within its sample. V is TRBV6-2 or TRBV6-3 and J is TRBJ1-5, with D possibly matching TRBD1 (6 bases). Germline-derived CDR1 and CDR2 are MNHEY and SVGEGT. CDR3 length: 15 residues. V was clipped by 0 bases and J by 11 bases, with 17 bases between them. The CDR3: CASSYSGQGTIAQHF. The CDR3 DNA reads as TGTGCCAGCAGTTACTCTGGGCAGGGGACGATAGCCCAGCATTTT.

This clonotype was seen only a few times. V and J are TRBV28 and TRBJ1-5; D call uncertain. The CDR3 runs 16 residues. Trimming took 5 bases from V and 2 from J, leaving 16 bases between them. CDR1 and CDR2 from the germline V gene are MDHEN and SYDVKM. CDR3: CASSEGGPRGNQPQHF. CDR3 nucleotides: TGTGCCAGCAGTGAAGGAGGTCCTAGGGGCAATCAGCCCCAGCATTTT.

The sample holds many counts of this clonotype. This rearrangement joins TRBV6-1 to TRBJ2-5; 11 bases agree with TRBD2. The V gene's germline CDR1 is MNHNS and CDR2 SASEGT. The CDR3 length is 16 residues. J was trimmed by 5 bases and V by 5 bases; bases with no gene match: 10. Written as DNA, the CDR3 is TGTGCCAGCAGTTGGAGTAGCGGGGGGGCCCGGGAGACCCAGTACTTC. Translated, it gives CASSWSSGGARETQYF.